The 5 T cell receptor beta chains reported below all come from one sample, sequenced in a study of T cells in Graves' hyperthyroidism and ophthalmopathy. TCR beta CDR3 sequences were amplified from RNA transcripts. RT-PCR in the first round (using the HTBI primer set) targeted the TCR CDR3. TCRdb analysed the multiplex PCR reads with MiXCR anew, one entry per CDR3 protein. The repertoire holds roughly 380,000 distinct CDR3 sequences, approximately 15% seen once, with approximately 11% in the top ten. Input material: blood. Every receptor here comes from a woman aged 55-70 years with Graves' hyperthyroidism.

At least ten counts were recorded for this clonotype. The J gene is TRBJ1-2, the V gene TRBV2, with D perhaps TRBD1 (6 bases). The CDR3 spans 12 residues. V was trimmed by 8 bases and J by 6 bases, leaving 13 bases between them. Germline lookup yields CDR1 SNHLY and CDR2 FYNNEI. The CDR3: CASEGYRDGYTF. The CDR3 region has the DNA TGTGCCAGCGAAGGTTACAGGGATGGCTACACCTTC. The full variable domain, its missing parts supplied by reference TRBV2 and TRBJ1-2, is EPEVTQTPSHQVTQMGQEVILRCVPISNHLYFYWYRQILGQKVEFLVSFYNNEISEKSEIFDDQFSVERPDGSNFTLKIRSTKLEDSAMYFCASEGYRDGYTFGSGTRLTVV.

In its sample, this clonotype was seen many times. The CDR3 here is CAISRTSPDEQYF. CDR3 in DNA: TGTGCCATCAGCCGGACTAGCCCCGACGAGCAGTACTTC. This rearrangement joins TRBV10-3 to TRBJ2-7; 8 positions match TRBD2. V gave up 6 bases and J gave up 5 bases; unmatched junction bases: 6. CDR3 length equals 13 residues. CDR1 is ENHRY, CDR2 SYGVKD, per germline.

The chain links TRBV4-1 to TRBJ1-4, with D possibly matching TRBD1 (5 bases). Trimming took 3 bases from V and 0 from J, leaving 11 bases between them. CDR1 and CDR2 (germline): MGHRA, YSYEKL. The CDR3 contains 16 residues. CDR3 coding DNA: TGCGCCAGCAGCCATGGGGGGAGGGCAACTAATGAAAAACTGTTTTTT. It is translated as CASSHGGRATNEKLFF.

CDR3 protein: CASSQEATGGPASSYEQYF. The CDR3 bases are TGTGCCAGCAGCCAAGAAGCGACAGGGGGCCCGGCCAGCTCCTACGAGCAGTACTTC. This chain connects TRBV4-2 to TRBJ2-7; TRBD1 matches at 10 bases. CDR3 length: 19 amino acids. Germline V gene lookup returns CDR1 LGHNA and CDR2 YNFKEQ. The trim removed 0 bases at V and 0 bases at J, leaving 11 bases unmatched.

This clonotype appeared many times. The chain joins TRBV2 to TRBJ2-5; D is undetermined. V was shortened by 4 bases and J by 2 bases, with 11 bases between the two germline ends. There are 14 residues in the CDR3. Germline values: CDR1 SNHLY, CDR2 FYNNEI. In DNA form, the CDR3 reads TGTGCCAGCAGTGTAGGCAGCCAACAAGAGACCCAGTACTTC. Amino acids: CASSVGSQQETQYF.